The rows below give T cell receptor beta chains drawn from one sample of a study of shared clonotypes between healthy human individuals. Assay used: immunoSEQ multiplex PCR; TCRdb lists only in-frame clones, some missing. The sample has hundreds of thousands of clones; over 60% are singletons. Sequenced input: PBMCs. The receptors here all came from a woman in her 40s in good health. Some clones in this sample may be carry-over from other donors' samples. The CDR3 runs from the conserved cysteine through the conserved F or W. The D gene is left open where the match is weak. The listing skips clone size in some rows; elsewhere it reads once, few, many or a size class.

V,length,size,D,J,DNA,CDR3
TRBV4-1,17,-,TRBD2,TRBJ2-7,TGCGCCAGCAGCCAGTATTGGAGGAGACTAGCGGGAGACGAGCAGTACTTC,CASSQYWRRLAGDEQYF
TRBV7-3,14,-,-,TRBJ2-1,TGTGCCAGCAGCCGTCGGACGGGATACAATGAGCAGTTCTTC,CASSRRTGYNEQFF
TRBV4-1,13,few,-,TRBJ2-7,TGCGCCAGCAGCCAAGAAGTCCTCGTAAAGCAGTACTTC,CASSQEVLVKQYF
TRBV19,16,-,-,TRBJ1-1,TGTGCCAGTACCGGGGCCTCGGGACGGTTGAACACTGAAGCTTTCTTT,CASTGASGRLNTEAFF
TRBV6-1,15,-,TRBD2,TRBJ2-7,TGTGCCAGCAGTGAAGTAGCGGGGGAGGGCTACGAGCAGTACTTC,CASSEVAGEGYEQYF
TRBV9,15,few,-,TRBJ2-5,TGTGCCAGCAGCGTCACCGGGACTTGGGGAGAGACCCAGTACTTC,CASSVTGTWGETQYF
TRBV4-1,17,-,TRBD2,TRBJ2-5,TGCGCCAGCAGCCGTGCACTAGCGGGAGTACACCAAGAGACCCAGTACTTC,CASSRALAGVHQETQYF
TRBV7-9,13,-,-,TRBJ1-5,TGTGCCAGCAGCCGCAGTGGGGGGACGCCCCAGCATTTT,CASSRSGGTPQHF
TRBV5-1,14,-,TRBD1,TRBJ2-5,TGCGCCAGCACGGACAGGGCGTACCAAGAGACCCAGTACTTC,CASTDRAYQETQYF
TRBV11-2,14,-,TRBD1,TRBJ2-5,TGTGCCAGCAGCGGGACAGGGACTGTGGAGACCCAGTACTTC,CASSGTGTVETQYF
TRBV7-2,14,-,-,TRBJ1-2,TGTGCCAGCAGCTCACAGGGAACGTCTGGTGGCTACACCTTC,CASSSQGTSGGYTF
TRBV5-1,16,-,TRBD2,TRBJ2-1,TGCGCCAGCAGCCGACAAGGACTAGCGGGAGATGGGGAGCAGTTCTTC,CASSRQGLAGDGEQFF
TRBV9,14,-,-,TRBJ2-3,TGTGCCAGCAGCGTAGTCTGGGATGCAGATACGCAGTATTTT,CASSVVWDADTQYF
TRBV7-2,17,-,TRBD2,TRBJ2-3,TGTGCCAGCAGCTTAGCGGCTAGCGGGAGTGGGACAGATACGCAGTATTTT,CASSLAASGSGTDTQYF
TRBV6-1,15,-,TRBD2,TRBJ2-7,TGTGCCAGCAGTGAATCCCAGCGGGAGAAGTACGAGCAGTACTTC,CASSESQREKYEQYF
TRBV2,13,-,-,TRBJ1-1,TGTGCCAGCAGACCTGACGGGAACACTGAAGCTTTCTTT,CASRPDGNTEAFF
TRBV2,14,-,TRBD1,TRBJ1-5,TGTGCCAGCAGATTTACAGGGGTGGATCAGCCCCAGCATTTT,CASRFTGVDQPQHF
TRBV11-2,13,-,-,TRBJ1-2,TGTGCCAGCAGCTTAGGGGGGGAAGCTGGCTACACCTTC,CASSLGGEAGYTF
TRBV4-3,16,-,TRBD2,TRBJ2-3,TGCGCCAGCAGCCCCGTGGGGGGAGGGAGCACAGATACGCAGTATTTT,CASSPVGGGSTDTQYF
TRBV30,14,-,-,TRBJ2-7,TGTGCCTGGAGTCCCTGGGGCCTCGACTACGAGCAGTACTTC,CAWSPWGLDYEQYF
TRBV30,16,-,TRBD2,TRBJ2-3,TGTGCCTGGAGTACGCCTAGGCTAGCGGGCACAGATACGCAGTATTTT,CAWSTPRLAGTDTQYF
TRBV14,14,few,TRBD1,TRBJ2-4,TGTGCCAGCAGCGCCCGGGACAGGTTGGGCATTCAGTACTTC,CASSARDRLGIQYF
TRBV23-1,15,few,-,TRBJ1-3,TGCGCCAGCAGTCAATCTCGGGCCTCTGGAAACACCATATATTTT,CASSQSRASGNTIYF
TRBV5-1,14,-,-,TRBJ2-5,TGCGCCAGCAGCCGCGGGACAGCTCAAGAGACCCAGTACTTC,CASSRGTAQETQYF
TRBV28,14,-,-,TRBJ1-1,TGTGCCAGCAGCTCTCCAGGGATGAACACTGAAGCTTTCTTT,CASSSPGMNTEAFF
TRBV7-2,17,-,TRBD2,TRBJ2-7,TGTGCCAGCAGCTTAGGGAGGAGGTCTAGCGGGATTGAAGAGCAGTACTTC,CASSLGRRSSGIEEQYF
TRBV7-6,15,-,TRBD1,TRBJ2-7,TGTGCCAGCAGCTTAGCGACAGGGGACTCCTACGAGCAGTACTTC,CASSLATGDSYEQYF
TRBV2,13,-,-,TRBJ1-1,TGTGCCAGCAGGTCTCGGGGGCCTACTGAAGCTTTCTTT,CASRSRGPTEAFF
TRBV5-1,17,-,TRBD1,TRBJ2-1,TGCGCCAGCAGCTTGGCGATGGGGACAGGGAGGATCCATGAGCAGTTCTTC,CASSLAMGTGRIHEQFF
TRBV5-6,15,-,TRBD1,TRBJ1-1,TGTGCCAGCAGCGAGACGACAGGGATGAACACTGAAGCTTTCTTT,CASSETTGMNTEAFF
TRBV2,11,-,-,TRBJ2-1,TGTGCCAGCAACCTGAGGTTGGAGCAGTTCTTC,CASNLRLEQFF
TRBV5-6,15,-,TRBD1,TRBJ2-2,TGTGCCAGCAGCGAGGGGACAGGGCGTACCGGGGAGCTGTTTTTT,CASSEGTGRTGELFF
TRBV18,13,-,-,TRBJ2-5,TGTGCCAGCTCACCAGACCTCCAAGAGACCCAGTACTTC,CASSPDLQETQYF
TRBV5-1,15,-,TRBD1,TRBJ1-1,TGCGCCAGCAGCCCCACCGGGACAGCGAACACTGAAGCTTTCTTT,CASSPTGTANTEAFF
TRBV11-1,16,few,-,TRBJ1-1,TGTGCCAGCAGCACTGGCGGGGTTATCGGGCACACTGAAGCTTTCTTT,CASSTGGVIGHTEAFF
TRBV6-5,14,medium-sized,-,TRBJ2-7,TGTGCCAGCAGTTACTCGCAGGGGACTTACGAGCAGTACTTC,CASSYSQGTYEQYF
TRBV5-1,14,-,TRBD1,TRBJ2-3,TGCGCCAGCAGCGGACAGGGGGAAACAGATACGCAGTATTTT,CASSGQGETDTQYF
TRBV5-4,15,-,TRBD1,TRBJ2-7,TGTGCCAGCAGTCCCGGGACAGGGGTATCCTACGAGCAGTACTTC,CASSPGTGVSYEQYF
TRBV30,12,-,-,TRBJ2-5,TGTGCCTGGAGTGAGGACCAAGAGACCCAGTACTTC,CAWSEDQETQYF
TRBV9,14,-,-,TRBJ2-2,TGTGCCAGCAGCGTAAGGGCCAACACCGGGGAGCTGTTTTTT,CASSVRANTGELFF
TRBV10-3,13,-,TRBD1,TRBJ2-7,TGTGCCATCAAGGGGGCGGGTGGGGACGAGCAGTACTTC,CAIKGAGGDEQYF
TRBV7-9,16,-,-,TRBJ2-1,TGTGCCAGCACCAACACCAGGAGGAGCTCCTACAATGAGCAGTTCTTC,CASTNTRRSSYNEQFF
TRBV5-1,15,-,TRBD1,TRBJ2-1,TGCGCCAGCAAGGGACAGGGGAGCTCCTACAATGAGCAGTTCTTC,CASKGQGSSYNEQFF
TRBV7-9,14,few,-,TRBJ1-1,TGTGCCAGCAGCCCCGGCAGGGTCAGCACTGAAGCTTTCTTT,CASSPGRVSTEAFF
TRBV10-3,14,-,-,TRBJ2-5,TGTGCCATCAGTGAGTCACGGGGGAGGGAGACCCAGTACTTC,CAISESRGRETQYF
TRBV7-5,15,-,-,TRBJ2-7,TGTGCCAGCAACCCCTCGGGACTAGCGGTTTACGAGCAGTACTTC,CASNPSGLAVYEQYF
TRBV6-6,16,-,TRBD1,TRBJ1-2,TGTGCCAGCAGTGCCCCCGGGACAGTGGGGAACTATGGCTACACCTTC,CASSAPGTVGNYGYTF
TRBV28,15,-,-,TRBJ2-7,TGTGCCAGCAGCCCGACGGGGGGCGTCTCCTACGAGCAGTACTTC,CASSPTGGVSYEQYF
TRBV23-1,16,-,-,TRBJ2-1,TGCGCCAGCGGGCCCCCCCCTCCCTACACGAGGGATGAGCAGTTCTTC,CASGPPPPYTRDEQFF
TRBV2,14,-,-,TRBJ1-3,TGTGCCAGCAGTCCACAGGGTTCTGGAAACACCATATATTTT,CASSPQGSGNTIYF
TRBV18,17,-,-,TRBJ2-2,TGTGCCAGCTCACCCCCTGGGGGACTCTCCTCCACCGGGGAGCTGTTTTTT,CASSPPGGLSSTGELFF
TRBV15,16,-,-,TRBJ2-1,TGTGCCACCAGCAGATCTCTCTCAAATTTATACAATGAGCAGTTCTTC,CATSRSLSNLYNEQFF